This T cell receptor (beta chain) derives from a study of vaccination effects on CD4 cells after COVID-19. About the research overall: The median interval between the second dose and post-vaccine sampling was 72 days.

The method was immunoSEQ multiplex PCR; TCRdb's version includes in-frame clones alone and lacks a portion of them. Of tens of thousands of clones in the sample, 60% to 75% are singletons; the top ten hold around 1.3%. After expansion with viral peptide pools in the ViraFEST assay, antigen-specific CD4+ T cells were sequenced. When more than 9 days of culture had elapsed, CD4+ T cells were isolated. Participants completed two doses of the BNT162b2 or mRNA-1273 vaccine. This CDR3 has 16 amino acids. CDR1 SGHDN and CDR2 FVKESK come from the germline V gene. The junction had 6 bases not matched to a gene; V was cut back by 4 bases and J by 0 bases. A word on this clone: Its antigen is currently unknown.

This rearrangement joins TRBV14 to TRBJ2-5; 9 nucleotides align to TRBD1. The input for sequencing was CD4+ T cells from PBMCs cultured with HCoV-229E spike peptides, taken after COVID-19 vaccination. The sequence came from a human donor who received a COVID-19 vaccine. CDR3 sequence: CASSPGTGTYQETQYF. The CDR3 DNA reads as TGTGCCAGCAGCCCTGGGACAGGGACGTACCAAGAGACCCAGTACTTC.